This T cell receptor beta chain was identified during a study of blood T cell repertoires in COVID-19. Trimming pared 5 bases from V and 7 bases from J, leaving 11 bases between. The CDR3 is 12 residues long. Germline CDR1 LNHDA, CDR2 SQIVND (reference sequence). Clones were sequenced by immunoSEQ multiplex PCR, and TCRdb holds only the in-frame ones, with some missing. The sample lists about 40,000 clones; around 77% were seen once. This rearrangement joins TRBV19 to TRBJ2-5, with a weak D call TRBD1 (5 bases). The clonotype comes from an elderly woman with acute or convalescent COVID-19. Sequencing was performed on peripheral blood. In nucleotides, the CDR3 is TGTGCCAGTAGTCCCCCCCAGGGGACCCAGTACTTC. Translation: CASSPPQGTQYF.